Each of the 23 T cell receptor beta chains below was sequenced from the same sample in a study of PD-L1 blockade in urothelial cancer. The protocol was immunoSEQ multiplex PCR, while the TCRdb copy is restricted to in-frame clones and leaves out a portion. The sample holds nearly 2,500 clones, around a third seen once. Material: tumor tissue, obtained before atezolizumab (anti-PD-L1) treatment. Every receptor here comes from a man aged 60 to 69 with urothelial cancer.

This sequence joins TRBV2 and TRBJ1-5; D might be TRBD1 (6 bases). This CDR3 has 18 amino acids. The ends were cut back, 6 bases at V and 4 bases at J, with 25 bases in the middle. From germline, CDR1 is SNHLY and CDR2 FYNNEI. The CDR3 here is CASSPRVGRAQGNQPQHF. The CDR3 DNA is TGTGCCAGCAGCCCGCGGGTGGGCAGGGCCCAGGGGAATCAGCCCCAGCATTTT. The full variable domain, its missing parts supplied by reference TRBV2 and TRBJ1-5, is EPEVTQTPSHQVTQMGQEVILRCVPISNHLYFYWYRQILGQKVEFLVSFYNNEISEKSEIFDDQFSVERPDGSNFTLKIRSTKLEDSAMYFCASSPRVGRAQGNQPQHFGDGTRLSIL.

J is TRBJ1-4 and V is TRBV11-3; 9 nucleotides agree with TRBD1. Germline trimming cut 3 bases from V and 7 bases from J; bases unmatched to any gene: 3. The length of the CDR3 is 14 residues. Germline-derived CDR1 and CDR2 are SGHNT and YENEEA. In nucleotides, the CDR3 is TGTGCCAGCAGCTTGGGGACAGGGCCTGAAAAACTGTTTTTT. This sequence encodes CASSLGTGPEKLFF.

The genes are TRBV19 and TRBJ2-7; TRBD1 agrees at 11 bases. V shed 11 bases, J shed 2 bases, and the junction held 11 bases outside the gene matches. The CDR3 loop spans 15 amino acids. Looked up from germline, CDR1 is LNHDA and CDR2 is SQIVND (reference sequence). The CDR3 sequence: CAFKEWDRGAYEQYF. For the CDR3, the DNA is TGTGCCTTCAAAGAATGGGACAGGGGGGCCTACGAGCAGTACTTC. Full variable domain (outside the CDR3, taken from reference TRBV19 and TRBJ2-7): DGGITQSPKYLFRKEGQNVTLSCEQNLNHDAMYWYRQDPGQGLRLIYYSQIVNDFQKGDIAEGYSVSREKKESFPLTVTSAQKNPTAFYLCAFKEWDRGAYEQYFGPGTRLTVT.

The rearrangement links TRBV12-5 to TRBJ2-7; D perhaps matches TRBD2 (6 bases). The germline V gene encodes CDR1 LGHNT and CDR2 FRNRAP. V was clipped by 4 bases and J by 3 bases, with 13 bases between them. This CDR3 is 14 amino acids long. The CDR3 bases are TGTGCTAGTGGTTCGGAGGGGTGCGACTACGAGCAGTACTTC. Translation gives CASGSEGCDYEQYF.

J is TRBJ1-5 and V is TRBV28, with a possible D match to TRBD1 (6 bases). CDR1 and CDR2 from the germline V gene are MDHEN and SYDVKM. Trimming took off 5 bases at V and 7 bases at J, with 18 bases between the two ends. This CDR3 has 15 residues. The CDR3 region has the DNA TGTGCCAGCAGTGACGACACAGGGAGTGGGCAGCCCCAGCATTTT. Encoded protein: CASSDDTGSGQPQHF.

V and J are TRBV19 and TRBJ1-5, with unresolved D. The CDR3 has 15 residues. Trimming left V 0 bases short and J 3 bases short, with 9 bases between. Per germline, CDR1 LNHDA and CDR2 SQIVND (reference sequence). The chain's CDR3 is CASSIETGYNQPQHF. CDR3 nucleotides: TGTGCCAGTAGTATAGAAACGGGATACAATCAGCCCCAGCATTTT. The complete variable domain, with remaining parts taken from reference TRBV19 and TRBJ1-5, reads DGGITQSPKYLFRKEGQNVTLSCEQNLNHDAMYWYRQDPGQGLRLIYYSQIVNDFQKGDIAEGYSVSREKKESFPLTVTSAQKNPTAFYLCASSIETGYNQPQHFGDGTRLSIL.

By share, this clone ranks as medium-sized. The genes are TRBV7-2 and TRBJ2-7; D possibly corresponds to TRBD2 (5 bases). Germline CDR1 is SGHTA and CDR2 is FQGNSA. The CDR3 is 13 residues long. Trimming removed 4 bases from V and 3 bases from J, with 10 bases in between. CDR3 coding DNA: TGTGCCAGCAGCTACGGGAACGACTACGAGCAGTACTTC. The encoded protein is CASSYGNDYEQYF.

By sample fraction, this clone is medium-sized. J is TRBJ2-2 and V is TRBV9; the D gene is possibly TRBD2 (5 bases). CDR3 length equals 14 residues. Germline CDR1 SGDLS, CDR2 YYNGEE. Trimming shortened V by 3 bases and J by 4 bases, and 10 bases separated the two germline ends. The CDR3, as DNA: TGTGCCAGCAGCGCAAGGGAGCTCACCGGGGAGCTGTTTTTT. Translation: CASSARELTGELFF. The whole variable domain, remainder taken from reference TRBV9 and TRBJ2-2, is DSGVTQTPKHLITATGQRVTLRCSPRSGDLSVYWYQQSLDQGLQFLIQYYNGEERAKGNILERFSAQQFPDLHSELNLSSLELGDSALYFCASSARELTGELFFGEGSRLTVL.

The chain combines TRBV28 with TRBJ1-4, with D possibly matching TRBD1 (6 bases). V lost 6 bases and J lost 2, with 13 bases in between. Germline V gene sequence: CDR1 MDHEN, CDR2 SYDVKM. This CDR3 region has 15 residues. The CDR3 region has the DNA TGTGCCAGCAGACACACAGGGCTGACTAATGAAAAACTGTTTTTT. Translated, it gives CASRHTGLTNEKLFF.

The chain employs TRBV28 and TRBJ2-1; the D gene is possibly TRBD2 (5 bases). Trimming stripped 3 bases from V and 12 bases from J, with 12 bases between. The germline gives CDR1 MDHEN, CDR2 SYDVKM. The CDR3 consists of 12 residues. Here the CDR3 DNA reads TGTGCCAGCAGTTTCCTCAGCCGGGGGCAGTTCTTC. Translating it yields CASSFLSRGQFF.

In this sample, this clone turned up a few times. The CDR3 is CASSMEEPGETQYF. Here the CDR3 DNA reads TGTGCCAGTAGTATGGAAGAACCCGGAGAGACCCAGTACTTC. The genes are TRBV19 and TRBJ2-5; D not resolved. The CDR3 spans 14 residues. Trimming took 3 bases from V and 4 from J, leaving 12 bases between them. CDR1 and CDR2 from the germline V gene are LNHDA and SQIVND (reference sequence).

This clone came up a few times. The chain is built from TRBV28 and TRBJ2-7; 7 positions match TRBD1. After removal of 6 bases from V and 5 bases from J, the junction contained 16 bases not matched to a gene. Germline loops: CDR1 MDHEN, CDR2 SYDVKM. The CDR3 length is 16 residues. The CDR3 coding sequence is TGTGCCAGCAGAAAAACCGACAGGGTAGGGTTAAACGAGCAGTACTTC. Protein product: CASRKTDRVGLNEQYF.

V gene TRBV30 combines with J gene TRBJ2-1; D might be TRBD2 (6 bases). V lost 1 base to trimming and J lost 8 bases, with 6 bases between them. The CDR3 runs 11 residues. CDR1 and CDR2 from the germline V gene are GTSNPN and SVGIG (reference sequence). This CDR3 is CAWSGEDEQFF. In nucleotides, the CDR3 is TGTGCCTGGAGTGGGGAGGATGAGCAGTTCTTC.

DNA of the CDR3: TGTGCTAGTGGTTGGTCCCCGGGACAGGGGGCAGGAAATGAGCAGTTCTTC. This gives the protein CASGWSPGQGAGNEQFF. The J gene is TRBJ2-1, the V gene TRBV12-5, with 12 nucleotides matching TRBD1. The germline V gene encodes CDR1 LGHNT and CDR2 FRNRAP. CDR3 length equals 17 residues. V lost 4 bases, J lost 7 bases, and 11 bases stayed unmatched.

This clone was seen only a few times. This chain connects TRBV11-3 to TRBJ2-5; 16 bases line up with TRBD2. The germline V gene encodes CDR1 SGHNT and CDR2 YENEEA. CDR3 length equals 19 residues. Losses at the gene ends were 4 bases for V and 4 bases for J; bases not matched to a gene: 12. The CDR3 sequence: CASSSMLGLAGGPRETQYF. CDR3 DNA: TGTGCCAGCAGCTCAATGTTGGGACTAGCGGGGGGGCCTCGAGAGACCCAGTACTTC.

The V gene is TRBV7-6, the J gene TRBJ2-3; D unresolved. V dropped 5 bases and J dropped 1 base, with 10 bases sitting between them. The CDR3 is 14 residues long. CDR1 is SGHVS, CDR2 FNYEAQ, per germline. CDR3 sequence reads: CASSLGEGTDTQYF. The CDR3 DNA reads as TGTGCCAGCAGCCTTGGAGAGGGCACAGATACGCAGTATTTT.

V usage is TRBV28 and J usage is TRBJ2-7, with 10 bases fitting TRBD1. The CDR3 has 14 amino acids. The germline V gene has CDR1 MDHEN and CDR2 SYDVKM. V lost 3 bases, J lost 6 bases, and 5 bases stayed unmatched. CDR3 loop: CASSLGQGLVEQYF. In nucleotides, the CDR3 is TGTGCCAGCAGTTTGGGACAGGGGTTGGTCGAGCAGTACTTC.

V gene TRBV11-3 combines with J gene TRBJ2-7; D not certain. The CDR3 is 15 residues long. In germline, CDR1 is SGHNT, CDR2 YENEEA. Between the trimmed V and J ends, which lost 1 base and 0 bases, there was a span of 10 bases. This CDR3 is CASSLGSPASYEQYF. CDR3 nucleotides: TGTGCCAGCAGCTTAGGGTCGCCAGCCTCCTACGAGCAGTACTTC.

CDR3 loop: CAWSVGRGTGNEYGNSPLHF. The CDR3 nucleotides read TGTGCCTGGAGTGTTGGGAGGGGAACAGGGAATGAATATGGTAATTCACCCCTCCACTTT. V usage is TRBV30 and J usage is TRBJ1-6; D perhaps matches TRBD1 (6 bases). The V and J ends lost 0 bases and 6 bases respectively, with 27 bases between them. The CDR3 length is 20 residues. Germline V gene lookup returns CDR1 GTSNPN and CDR2 SVGIG (reference sequence).

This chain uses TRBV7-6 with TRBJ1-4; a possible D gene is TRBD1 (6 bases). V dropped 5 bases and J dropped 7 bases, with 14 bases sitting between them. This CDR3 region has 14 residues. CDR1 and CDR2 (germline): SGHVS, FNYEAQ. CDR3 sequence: CASSLGQGTEKLFF. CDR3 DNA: TGTGCCAGCAGCCTGGGTCAGGGGACTGAAAAACTGTTTTTT.

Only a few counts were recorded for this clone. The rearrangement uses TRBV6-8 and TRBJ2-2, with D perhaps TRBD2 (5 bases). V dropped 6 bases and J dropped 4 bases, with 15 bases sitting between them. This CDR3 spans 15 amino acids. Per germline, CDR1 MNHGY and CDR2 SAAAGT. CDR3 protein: CASSRGGLTTGELFF. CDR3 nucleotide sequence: TGTGCCAGCAGCCGCGGCGGACTTACCACCGGGGAGCTGTTTTTT.

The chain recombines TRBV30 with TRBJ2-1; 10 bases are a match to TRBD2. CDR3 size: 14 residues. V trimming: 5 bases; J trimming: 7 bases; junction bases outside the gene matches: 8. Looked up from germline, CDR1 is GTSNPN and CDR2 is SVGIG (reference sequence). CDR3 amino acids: CAWAPGLARNEQFF. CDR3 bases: TGTGCCTGGGCTCCGGGACTAGCGAGAAATGAGCAGTTCTTC.

The CDR3 sequence: CASGSTGIAKNIQYF. Here the CDR3 DNA reads TGTGCCAGCGGATCGACAGGTATAGCCAAAAACATTCAGTACTTC. This chain links TRBV6-8 with TRBJ2-4, with D maybe TRBD1 (6 bases). CDR3 length equals 15 residues. Per the germline V gene, CDR1 is MNHGY and CDR2 is SAAAGT. The ends were cut back, 8 bases at V and 0 bases at J, with 14 bases in the middle.